This passage covers 28 T cell receptor beta chains from one sample sequenced in a study of OX40 agonist ivuxolimab in advanced cancers. The method was immunoSEQ multiplex PCR; TCRdb's version includes in-frame clones alone and lacks a portion of them. Of about 73,000 clones listed, roughly 80% were seen once; the top ten hold about 2.4%. The input for sequencing was CD4+ or CD8+ T cells sorted from blood, taken in a trial of the OX40 agonist ivuxolimab. These TCRs come from an adult with an advanced solid tumor such as melanoma, head and neck, liver or kidney cancer.

The J gene is TRBJ2-1, the V gene TRBV28; D is uncertain. The CDR3 is made up of 15 amino acids. Looked up from germline, CDR1 is MDHEN and CDR2 is SYDVKM. Trimming took 2 bases from V and 2 from J, leaving 10 bases between them. DNA for the CDR3: TGTGCCAGCAGTTTACCTATTTTCGCCTACAATGAGCAGTTCTTC. Protein sequence: CASSLPIFAYNEQFF. The whole variable domain, remainder taken from reference TRBV28 and TRBJ2-1, is DVKVTQSSRYLVKRTGEKVFLECVQDMDHENMFWYRQDPGLGLRLIYFSYDVKMKEKGDIPEGYSVSREKKERFSLILESASTNQTSMYLCASSLPIFAYNEQFFGPGTRLTVL.

This chain links TRBV10-3 with TRBJ1-5, with 7 nucleotides matching TRBD1. Germline CDR1 reads ENHRY; CDR2 reads SYGVKD. With V trimmed by 8 bases and J by 5 bases, 6 bases remained unmatched. This CDR3 is 13 amino acids long. The CDR3, as DNA: TGTGCCATCGGGACAGACTCTCATCAGCCCCAGCATTTT. It codes for CAIGTDSHQPQHF.

The chain carries TRBV5-1 and TRBJ1-2; D gene uncertain. CDR1 is SGHRS, CDR2 YFSETQ, per germline. This CDR3 spans 13 amino acids. V was pared by 0 bases and J by 4 bases, with 7 bases between. The CDR3 loop is CASSLGEPYGYTF. The DNA for the CDR3 is TGCGCCAGCAGCTTGGGGGAGCCCTATGGCTACACCTTC.

J is TRBJ1-1 and V is TRBV6-5; 8 nucleotides match TRBD1. After removal of 5 bases from V and 9 bases from J, the junction contained 2 bases not matched to a gene. This CDR3 is 11 amino acids long. Per the germline V gene, CDR1 is MNHEY and CDR2 is SVGAGI. The CDR3 sequence is CASSGQGKAFF. In DNA, the CDR3 is TGTGCCAGCAGTGGACAGGGAAAAGCTTTCTTT.

The chain links TRBV7-2 to TRBJ2-1; D is perhaps TRBD2 (5 bases). The CDR3 is 14 residues long. V was cut by 4 bases and J by 5 bases, with 12 bases left in between. Per the germline V gene, CDR1 is SGHTA and CDR2 is FQGNSA. The DNA of the CDR3 is TGTGCCAGCAGCTCGAGGGCAGGCCACAATGAGCAGTTCTTC. It specifies CASSSRAGHNEQFF.

The chain recombines TRBV6-9 with TRBJ1-1; 12 bases are a match to TRBD1. CDR1 and CDR2 (germline): MNHGY, SVAAGI. Unmatched junction bases numbered 11, after V lost 6 bases and J lost 6 bases. The CDR3 runs 16 residues. DNA for the CDR3: TGTGCCAGCAGCCGGGGGGTGGGACAGGGGGCACCTGAAGCTTTCTTT. Translating gives CASSRGVGQGAPEAFF.

The J gene is TRBJ2-7, the V gene TRBV11-2; 11 nucleotides line up with TRBD2. Germline CDR1 reads SGHAT; CDR2 reads FQNNGV. Trimming removed 4 bases from V and 4 bases from J; junction bases left unmatched: 3. This CDR3 comprises 14 residues. CDR3 coding DNA: TGTGCCAGCAGCTCTAGCGGGGGGCCTTACGAGCAGTACTTC. Translation: CASSSSGGPYEQYF.

The V and J genes are TRBV6-5 and TRBJ2-7, with D maybe TRBD1 (5 bases). V was trimmed by 2 bases and J by 6 bases, leaving 14 bases between them. This CDR3 has 14 amino acids. Germline V gene data show CDR1 as MNHEY and CDR2 as SVGAGI. CDR3 DNA sequence: TGTGCCAGCAGTTACATAGACAGTAGGAGCGAGCAGTACTTC. It encodes CASSYIDSRSEQYF.

This clone was detected once. The V gene is TRBV6-5, the J gene TRBJ1-1, with D maybe TRBD1 (5 bases). The ends were cut back, 7 bases at V and 2 bases at J, with 14 bases in the middle. The germline V gene has CDR1 MNHEY and CDR2 SVGAGI. The CDR3 sequence is 14 residues long. The CDR3 sequence: CASTKGLTNTEAFF. The CDR3 coding sequence is TGTGCCAGCACCAAGGGACTCACCAACACTGAAGCTTTCTTT.

The gene calls are TRBV7-9 and TRBJ1-1; D possibly corresponds to TRBD1 (6 bases). The CDR3 totals 18 residues. Deletions cut 6 bases from V and 3 bases from J, with 26 bases between. Looked up from germline, CDR1 is SEHNR and CDR2 is FQNEAQ (reference sequence). Here the CDR3 DNA reads TGTGCCAGCAGTTACCCCGAGAGGGGGTCGGAGATGGACACTGAAGCTTTCTTT. Residues: CASSYPERGSEMDTEAFF.

This clone was counted a few times. CDR3 sequence (DNA): TGTGCCAGTAGTATTAGGGCGGGGGGAGCTTTCTTT. Translating it yields CASSIRAGGAFF. The J gene is TRBJ1-1, the V gene TRBV19; weak D call: TRBD1 (5 bases). CDR1 LNHDA and CDR2 SQIVND come from the germline V gene (reference sequence). V lost 3 bases and J lost 10, with 12 bases in between. CDR3 length: 12 residues.

The chain couples TRBV7-2 to TRBJ1-1; 10 bases align to TRBD1. Unmatched junction bases numbered 4, after V lost 5 bases and J lost 4 bases. CDR1 is SGHTA, CDR2 FQGNSA, per germline. CDR3 size: 14 residues. The CDR3 DNA reads TGTGCCAGCAGCGCGGGACAGGGGAGCACTGAAGCTTTCTTT. The encoded protein is CASSAGQGSTEAFF.

This sequence joins TRBV19 and TRBJ2-7; 9 bases align to TRBD2. Germline V gene lookup returns CDR1 LNHDA and CDR2 SQIVND (reference sequence). The CDR3 runs to 15 residues. V was pared by 3 bases and J by 1 base, with 4 bases of the junction left unmatched. CDR3 region: CASSIPSGTSYEQYF. CDR3 in DNA: TGTGCCAGTAGTATCCCTAGCGGGACTTCCTACGAGCAGTACTTC. The full variable domain, with the rest looked up from reference TRBV19 and TRBJ2-7, is DGGITQSPKYLFRKEGQNVTLSCEQNLNHDAMYWYRQDPGQGLRLIYYSQIVNDFQKGDIAEGYSVSREKKESFPLTVTSAQKNPTAFYLCASSIPSGTSYEQYFGPGTRLTVT.

The rearrangement links TRBV18 to TRBJ2-7, with D perhaps TRBD1 or TRBD2 (6 bases each). CDR1 is KGHSH, CDR2 LQKENI, per germline. V was clipped by 4 bases and J by 0 bases, with 16 bases between them. The length of the CDR3 is 16 residues. In DNA form, the CDR3 reads TGTGCCAGCTCACAGCCACAGGGACTTCTCTCCTACGAGCAGTACTTC. Translating it yields CASSQPQGLLSYEQYF.

The V gene is TRBV5-6, the J gene TRBJ2-4; possibly TRBD1 for D (5 bases). Germline V CDR1 and CDR2: SGHDT, YYEEEE. The CDR3 loop spans 15 amino acids. Trimming stripped 2 bases from V and 0 bases from J, with 9 bases between. The CDR3 sequence: CASSFLDKAKNIQYF. The CDR3 nucleotides are TGTGCCAGCAGCTTTCTGGACAAAGCCAAAAACATTCAGTACTTC.

This chain links TRBV18 with TRBJ1-6; tentative D call: TRBD1 (5 bases). The germline gives CDR1 KGHSH, CDR2 LQKENI. This CDR3 is 15 amino acids long. The germline V and J ends were trimmed by 2 bases and 10 bases, with 15 bases remaining between them. In nucleotides, the CDR3 is TGTGCCAGCTCACCAATGCAGGGATCCGAGTCACCCCTCCACTTT. It translates to CASSPMQGSESPLHF.

The chain carries TRBV7-9 and TRBJ2-1; 9 nucleotides align to TRBD2. Germline V gene lookup returns CDR1 SEHNR and CDR2 FQNEAQ (reference sequence). The CDR3 loop spans 17 amino acids. With V trimmed by 5 bases and J by 7 bases, 15 bases remained unmatched. This CDR3 reads CASSPSPIAGVSNEQFF. The CDR3, as DNA: TGTGCCAGCAGCCCCTCCCCGATAGCGGGAGTATCAAATGAGCAGTTCTTC.

The genes are TRBV5-5 and TRBJ2-1, with D perhaps TRBD1 (6 bases). Germline values: CDR1 SGHKS, CDR2 YYEKEE (reference sequence). Trimming cost V 4 bases and J 3 bases, with 11 bases left between them. The CDR3 spans 14 residues. CDR3 amino acids: CASSGWTVYNEQFF. Here the CDR3 DNA reads TGTGCCAGCAGCGGTTGGACAGTCTACAATGAGCAGTTCTTC.

This clone was picked up one time. V and J are TRBV6-6 and TRBJ1-1; no clear D gene. Trimming took off 7 bases at V and 4 bases at J, with 10 bases between the two ends. The CDR3 is 12 residues long. Germline assignment: CDR1 MNHNY and CDR2 SVGAGI (reference sequence). The CDR3, as DNA: TGTGCCAGCACTCCCGAGTTCACTGAAGCTTTCTTT. Translation gives CASTPEFTEAFF.

The chain joins TRBV7-2 to TRBJ2-7, with a weak D call TRBD1 (5 bases). The CDR3 has 12 residues. The ends were cut back, 4 bases at V and 3 bases at J, with 7 bases in the middle. The germline V gene encodes CDR1 SGHTA and CDR2 FQGNSA. The CDR3 spells CASSSQGYEQYF. The CDR3 bases are TGTGCCAGCAGCTCCCAGGGCTACGAGCAGTACTTC.

CDR3 region: CASSERQDGGYTF. In DNA, the CDR3 is TGTGCCAGCAGTGAAAGGCAGGACGGTGGCTACACCTTC. This chain joins TRBV6-4 and TRBJ1-2; D unclear. CDR3 size: 13 residues. Germline values: CDR1 MRHNA, CDR2 SNTAGT. Deletions cut 3 bases from V and 7 bases from J, with 12 bases between.

V usage is TRBV7-9 and J usage is TRBJ1-1; 7 bases fit TRBD1. Germline CDR1 SEHNR, CDR2 FQNEAQ (reference sequence). After removal of 2 bases from V and 1 base from J, the junction contained 7 bases not matched to a gene. The CDR3 covers 16 residues. CDR3 in amino acids: CASSLQGGARNTEAFF. CDR3 coding DNA: TGTGCCAGCAGCTTACAGGGGGGGGCCAGGAACACTGAAGCTTTCTTT.

This clone was recorded a few times. V gene TRBV4-1 combines with J gene TRBJ2-3; TRBD2 agrees at 14 bases. V lost 2 bases and J lost 3; bases outside the gene matches: 10. CDR3 length equals 19 residues. Germline-derived CDR1 and CDR2 are MGHRA and YSYEKL. CDR3 nucleotides: TGCGCCAGCAGCCAACTACCCCCCCGACTAGCGGGAGGGACAGATACGCAGTATTTT. Its protein is CASSQLPPRLAGGTDTQYF.

The V and J genes are TRBV6-6 and TRBJ1-1, with D possibly TRBD1 on 5 matching bases. CDR1 and CDR2 from the germline V gene are MNHNY and SVGAGI (reference sequence). The CDR3 extends over 16 amino acids. V dropped 5 bases and J dropped 5 bases, with 21 bases sitting between them. The CDR3 nucleotides read TGTGCCAGCAGTCGTACGTCAGGGAGGATGAGAACTGAAGCTTTCTTT. It encodes CASSRTSGRMRTEAFF.

The chain uses TRBV20-1 and TRBJ2-1, with D possibly being TRBD1 or TRBD2 (5 bases each). The CDR3 runs 10 residues. The germline CDR1 and CDR2 sequences are DFQATT and SNEGSKA (reference sequence). Between the trimmed V and J ends, which lost 6 bases and 15 bases, there was a span of 15 bases. In DNA, the CDR3 is TGCAGTGCAGCCCGGGACCTCCCGTTCTTC. Its protein product is CSAARDLPFF.

This rearrangement joins TRBV6-4 to TRBJ2-2, with TRBD2 matching over 9 bases. Germline CDR1 is MRHNA and CDR2 is SNTAGT. J gave up 7 bases and V 5 bases, and 8 bases lay outside the gene matches. There are 15 residues in the CDR3. CDR3 protein: CASSPGTAGGGELFF. CDR3 nucleotide sequence: TGTGCCAGCAGTCCCGGGACAGCGGGGGGCGGGGAGCTGTTTTTT.

V is TRBV7-2 and J is TRBJ2-5; 8 bases map to TRBD2. The V gene end was trimmed by 1 base and the J gene end by 5 bases; junction bases not matched to a gene: 6. This CDR3 has 15 residues. Germline assignment: CDR1 SGHTA and CDR2 FQGNSA. CDR3 in DNA: TGTGCCAGCAGCTTAGGTGTGTCTAGCGGGGAGACCCAGTACTTC. It encodes CASSLGVSSGETQYF. The full variable domain, completed using reference TRBV7-2 and TRBJ2-5, is GAGVSQSPSNKVTEKGKDVELRCDPISGHTALYWYRQSLGQGLEFLIYFQGNSAPDKSGLPSDRFSAERTGGSVSTLTIQRTQQEDSAVYLCASSLGVSSGETQYFGPGTRLLVL.

This chain links TRBV7-9 with TRBJ1-6; D is ambiguous. The CDR3 has 12 amino acids. The V and J ends lost 3 bases and 10 bases respectively, with 7 bases between them. Germline V gene lookup returns CDR1 SEHNR and CDR2 FQNEAQ (reference sequence). CDR3 sequence (DNA): TGTGCCAGCAGCTTTTCAGAGTCACCCCTCCACTTT. Its protein product is CASSFSESPLHF.